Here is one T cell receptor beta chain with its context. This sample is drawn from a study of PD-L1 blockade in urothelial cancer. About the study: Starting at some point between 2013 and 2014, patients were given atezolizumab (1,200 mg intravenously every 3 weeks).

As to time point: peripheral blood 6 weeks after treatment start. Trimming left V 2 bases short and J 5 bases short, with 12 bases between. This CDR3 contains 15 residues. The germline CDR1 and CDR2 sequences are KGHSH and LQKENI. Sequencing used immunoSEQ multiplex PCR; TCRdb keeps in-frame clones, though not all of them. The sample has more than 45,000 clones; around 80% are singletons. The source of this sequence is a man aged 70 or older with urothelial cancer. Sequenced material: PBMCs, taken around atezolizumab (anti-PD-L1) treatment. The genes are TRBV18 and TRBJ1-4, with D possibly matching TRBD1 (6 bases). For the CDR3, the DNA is TGTGCCAGCTCACCAATTGGGCAGGGGAATGAAAAACTGTTTTTT. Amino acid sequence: CASSPIGQGNEKLFF.